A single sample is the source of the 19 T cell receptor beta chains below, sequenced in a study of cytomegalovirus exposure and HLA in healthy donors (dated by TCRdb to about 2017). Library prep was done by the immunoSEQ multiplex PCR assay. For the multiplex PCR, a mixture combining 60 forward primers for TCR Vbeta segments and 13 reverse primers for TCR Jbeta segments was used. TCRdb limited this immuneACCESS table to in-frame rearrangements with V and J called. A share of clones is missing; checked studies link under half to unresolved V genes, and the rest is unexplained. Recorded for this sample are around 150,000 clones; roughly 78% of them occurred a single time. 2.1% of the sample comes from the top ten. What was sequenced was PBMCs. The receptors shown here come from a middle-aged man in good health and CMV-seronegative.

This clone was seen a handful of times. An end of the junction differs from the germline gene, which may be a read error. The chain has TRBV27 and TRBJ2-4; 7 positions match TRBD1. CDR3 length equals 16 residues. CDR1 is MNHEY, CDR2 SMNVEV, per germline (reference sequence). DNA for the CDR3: TGTGCCAGCAGTTTTCACGACAGGGCTGCCAAAAACAGTCAGTACTTC. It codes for CASSFHDRAAKNSQYF.

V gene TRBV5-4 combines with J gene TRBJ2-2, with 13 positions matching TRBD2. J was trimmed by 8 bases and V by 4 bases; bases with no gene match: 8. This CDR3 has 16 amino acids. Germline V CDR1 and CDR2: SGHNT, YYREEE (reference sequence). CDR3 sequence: CASSQTSGRAFGELFF. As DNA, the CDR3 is TGTGCCAGCAGCCAAACTAGCGGGAGGGCCTTTGGGGAGCTGTTTTTT.

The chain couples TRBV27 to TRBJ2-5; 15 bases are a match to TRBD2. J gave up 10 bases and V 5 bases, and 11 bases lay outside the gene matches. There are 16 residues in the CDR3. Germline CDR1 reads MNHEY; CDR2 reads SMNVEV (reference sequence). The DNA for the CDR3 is TGTGCCAGCAGTCCAACGGGACTAGCGGGAGGAGATATCCAGTACTTC. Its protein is CASSPTGLAGGDIQYF.

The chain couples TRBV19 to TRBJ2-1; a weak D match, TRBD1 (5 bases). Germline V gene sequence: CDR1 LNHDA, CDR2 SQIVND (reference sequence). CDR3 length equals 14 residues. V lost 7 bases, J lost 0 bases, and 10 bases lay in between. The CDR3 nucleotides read TGTGCCAGTACTGACAGAAACTCCTACAATGAGCAGTTCTTC. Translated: CASTDRNSYNEQFF.

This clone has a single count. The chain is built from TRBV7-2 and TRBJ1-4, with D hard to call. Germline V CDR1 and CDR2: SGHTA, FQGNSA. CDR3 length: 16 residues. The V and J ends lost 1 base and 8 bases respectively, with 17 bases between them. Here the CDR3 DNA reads TGTGCCAGCAGCTTAGACCCCGTTCTATCCCCCGAAAAACTGTTTTTT. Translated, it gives CASSLDPVLSPEKLFF.

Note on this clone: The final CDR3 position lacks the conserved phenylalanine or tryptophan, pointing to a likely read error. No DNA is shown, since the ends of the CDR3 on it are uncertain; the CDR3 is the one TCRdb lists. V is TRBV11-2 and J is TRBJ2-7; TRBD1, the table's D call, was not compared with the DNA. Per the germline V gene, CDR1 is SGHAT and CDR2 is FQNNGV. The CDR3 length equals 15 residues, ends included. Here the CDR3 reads CASSPLRDREWGPEI.

This CDR3 reads CASSRIAGGRTGELFF. The CDR3 DNA sequence: TGTGCCAGCAGTCGCATAGCGGGAGGGAGGACCGGGGAGCTGTTTTTT. V usage is TRBV28 and J usage is TRBJ2-2; 11 positions match TRBD2. CDR1 MDHEN and CDR2 SYDVKM come from the germline V gene. Trimming at V came to 5 bases and at J to 5 bases, leaving 7 bases not matched to a gene. The CDR3 contains 16 residues.

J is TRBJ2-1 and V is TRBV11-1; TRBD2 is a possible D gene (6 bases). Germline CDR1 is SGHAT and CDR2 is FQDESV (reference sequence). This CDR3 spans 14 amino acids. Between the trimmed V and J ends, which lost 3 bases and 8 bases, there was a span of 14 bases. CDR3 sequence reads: CASSFETGADEQFF. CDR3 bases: TGTGCCAGCAGCTTTGAGACGGGAGCGGATGAGCAGTTCTTC.

The CDR3 is CASSFSLQQYF. CDR3 DNA sequence: TGTGCCAGCAGTTTCAGTCTCCAGCAGTACTTC. The V gene is TRBV2, the J gene TRBJ2-7; D unresolved. Deletions cut 5 bases from V and 8 bases from J, with 10 bases between. CDR3 size: 11 residues. In germline, CDR1 is SNHLY, CDR2 FYNNEI.

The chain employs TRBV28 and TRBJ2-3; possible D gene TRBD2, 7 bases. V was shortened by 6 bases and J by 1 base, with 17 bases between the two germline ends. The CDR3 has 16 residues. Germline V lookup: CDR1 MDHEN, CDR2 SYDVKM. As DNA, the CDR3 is TGTGCCAGCAGCTCACCAGGGGCGGGAGGCACAGATACGCAGTATTTT. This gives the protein CASSSPGAGGTDTQYF.

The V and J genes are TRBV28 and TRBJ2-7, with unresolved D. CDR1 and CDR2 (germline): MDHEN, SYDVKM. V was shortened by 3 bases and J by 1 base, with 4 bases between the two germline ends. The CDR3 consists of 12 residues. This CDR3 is CASSFYSYEQYF. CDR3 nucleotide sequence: TGTGCCAGCAGTTTTTATTCCTACGAGCAGTACTTC. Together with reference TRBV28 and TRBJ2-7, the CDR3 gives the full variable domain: DVKVTQSSRYLVKRTGEKVFLECVQDMDHENMFWYRQDPGLGLRLIYFSYDVKMKEKGDIPEGYSVSREKKERFSLILESASTNQTSMYLCASSFYSYEQYFGPGTRLTVT.

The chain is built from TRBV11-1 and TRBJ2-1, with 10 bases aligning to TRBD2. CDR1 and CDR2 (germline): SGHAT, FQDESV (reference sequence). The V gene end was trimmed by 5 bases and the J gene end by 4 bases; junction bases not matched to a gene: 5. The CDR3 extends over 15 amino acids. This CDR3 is CASSLGTSVYNEQFF. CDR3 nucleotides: TGTGCCAGCAGCCTCGGGACTAGCGTATACAATGAGCAGTTCTTC.

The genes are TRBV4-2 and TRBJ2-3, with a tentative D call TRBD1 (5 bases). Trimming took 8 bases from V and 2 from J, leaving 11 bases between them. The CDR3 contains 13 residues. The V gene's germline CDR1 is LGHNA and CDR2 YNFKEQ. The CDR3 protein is CASGRQITDTQYF. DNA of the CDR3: TGTGCCAGCGGGCGACAGATCACAGATACGCAGTATTTT.

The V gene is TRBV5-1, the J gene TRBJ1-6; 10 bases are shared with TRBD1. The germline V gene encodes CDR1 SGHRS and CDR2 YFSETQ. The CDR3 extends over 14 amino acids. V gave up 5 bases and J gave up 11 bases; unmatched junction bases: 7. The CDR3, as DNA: TGCGCCAGCAGGGGGACAGGGGAGGAAACACCCCTCCACTTT. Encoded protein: CASRGTGEETPLHF.

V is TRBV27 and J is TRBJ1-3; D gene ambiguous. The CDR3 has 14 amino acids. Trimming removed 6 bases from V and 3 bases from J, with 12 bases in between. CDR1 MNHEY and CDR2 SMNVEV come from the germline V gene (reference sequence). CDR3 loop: CASSLAGYGNTIYF. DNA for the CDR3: TGTGCCAGCAGCCTGGCGGGTTATGGAAACACCATATATTTT.

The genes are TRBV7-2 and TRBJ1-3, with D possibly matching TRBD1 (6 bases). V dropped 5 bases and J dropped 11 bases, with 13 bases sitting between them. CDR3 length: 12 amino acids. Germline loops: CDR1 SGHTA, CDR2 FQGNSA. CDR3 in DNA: TGTGCCAGCAGCCACCAGGGGATCGCCATATATTTT. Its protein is CASSHQGIAIYF.

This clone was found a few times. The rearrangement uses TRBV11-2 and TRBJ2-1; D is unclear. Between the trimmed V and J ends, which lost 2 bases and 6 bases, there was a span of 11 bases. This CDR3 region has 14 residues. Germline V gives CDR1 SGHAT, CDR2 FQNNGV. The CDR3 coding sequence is TGTGCCAGCAGCTTACTACAGAGAGTCAATGAGCAGTTCTTC. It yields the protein CASSLLQRVNEQFF.

CDR3 nucleotide sequence: TGTGCCAGCAGCTTAGTAGGGACTAGCGGGAGCTCCTACGAGCAGTACTTC. It translates to CASSLVGTSGSSYEQYF. This chain connects TRBV7-2 to TRBJ2-7; 14 bases match TRBD2. Germline V CDR1 and CDR2: SGHTA, FQGNSA. Trimming at V came to 1 base and at J to 0 bases, leaving 2 bases not matched to a gene. The CDR3 has 17 residues.

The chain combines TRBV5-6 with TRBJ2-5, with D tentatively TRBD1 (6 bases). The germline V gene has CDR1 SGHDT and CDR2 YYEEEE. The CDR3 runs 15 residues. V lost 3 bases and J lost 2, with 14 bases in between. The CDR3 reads CASSYDLQGQETQYF. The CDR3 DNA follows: TGTGCCAGCAGCTATGACTTACAGGGACAAGAGACCCAGTACTTC.